This paragraph covers one T cell receptor (beta chain) sequence. This entry belongs to a study of blood T cell repertoires in COVID-19. Study in general: Researchers got acute and convalescent COVID-19 samples from the United States, Italy and Spain. T cells, B-cell-depleted T cells, or PBMCs supplied cDNA or gDNA.

In the study's own analysis: Cell counts per sample came from amplifying reference gene primers. Clones were read by immunoSEQ multiplex PCR, and TCRdb kept only the in-frame ones, dropping some. That table gives V, J and clone size, and the DNA gave D and trimming. The sample contains 250,000 or so clones, roughly nine tenths of which appear only once. Per germline, CDR1 SEHNR and CDR2 FQNEAQ (reference sequence). This CDR3 is built from 14 residues. Trimming cost V 6 bases and J 10 bases; bases outside gene matches: 6. The chain carries TRBV7-9 and TRBJ2-1, with 13 bases matching TRBD2. The sequenced sample consisted of peripheral blood. The clonotype comes from a woman between 35 and 50 years old who had recovered from COVID-19. CDR3 coding DNA: TGTGCCAGCAGGGGACTAGCGGGATATGGAGAGCAGTTCTTC. Its translation: CASRGLAGYGEQFF.